This entry features one T cell receptor (beta chain) sequence. This record comes from a study of blood T cell repertoires in COVID-19. Sequencing used immunoSEQ multiplex PCR; TCRdb keeps in-frame clones, though not all of them. The table lists 400,000 to 450,000 clones, 70% to 90% of them singletons. Patients in Seattle were enrolled during active infection, then followed longitudinally. Trimming took off 1 base at V and 3 bases at J, with 12 bases between the two ends. The CDR3 length is 15 residues. Per the germline V gene, CDR1 is LGHDT and CDR2 is YNNKEL (reference sequence). The receptor comes from a man in his late teens or twenties with COVID-19, enrolled during active disease. The chain combines TRBV3-1 (or the pseudogene TRBV3-2) with TRBJ1-1; TRBD1 is a possible D gene (5 bases). Sequencing was carried out using peripheral blood. CDR3 residues: CASSQAPRVDTEAFF. The CDR3 nucleotides are TGTGCCAGCAGCCAAGCCCCCAGGGTGGACACTGAAGCTTTCTTT.